The 17 T cell receptor beta chains given below trace back to one sample, sequenced in a study of blood T cell repertoires in COVID-19 (TCRdb year 2020). The method was the immunoSEQ multiplex PCR assay. TCRdb limited this immuneACCESS table to in-frame rearrangements with V and J called. A share of clones is missing; checked studies link under half to unresolved V genes, and the rest is unexplained. Across this sample there are 200,000 or so clones, with 86% seen only once. The ten largest account for roughly 5.7% of the sample. The sequencing input was peripheral blood. These receptors came from a man aged 80 or over with acute or convalescent COVID-19.

This clone has more than one count but fewer than ten. The V and J genes are TRBV18 and TRBJ2-4; 11 nucleotides line up with TRBD2. In germline, CDR1 is KGHSH, CDR2 LQKENI. Germline trimming cut 2 bases from V and 7 bases from J; bases unmatched to any gene: 7. CDR3 length: 16 residues. CDR3 DNA sequence: TGTGCCAGCTCACCAGGGCTAGCGGGAGGTCTGAACATTCAGTACTTC. It is translated as CASSPGLAGGLNIQYF.

The J gene is TRBJ1-5, the V gene TRBV25-1, with D hard to call. CDR1 and CDR2 (germline): MGHDK, SYGVNS. V lost 5 bases to trimming and J lost 1 base, with 12 bases between them. The CDR3 has 15 amino acids. This CDR3 reads CASSNLGGSNQPQHF. CDR3 DNA: TGTGCCAGCAGTAACTTGGGAGGGAGCAATCAGCCCCAGCATTTT. The whole variable domain, remainder taken from reference TRBV25-1 and TRBJ1-5, is EADIYQTPRYLVIGTGKKITLECSQTMGHDKMYWYQQDPGMELHLIHYSYGVNSTEKGDLSSESTVSRIRTEHFPLTLESARPSHTSQYLCASSNLGGSNQPQHFGDGTRLSIL.

J is TRBJ2-5 and V is TRBV11-2; 8 nucleotides agree with TRBD2. The CDR3 is made up of 17 amino acids. From germline, CDR1 is SGHAT and CDR2 FQNNGV. The ends lost 10 bases at V and 1 base at J; junction bases unmatched: 17. The CDR3 DNA is TGTGCCAACCCTAGATGTCTTAGCGGGATGGCCCAAGAGACCCAGTACTTC. This gives the protein CANPRCLSGMAQETQYF.

The V gene is TRBV14, the J gene TRBJ2-7; the match to TRBD2 covers 10 bases. This CDR3 contains 14 residues. Germline trimming cut 7 bases from V and 6 bases from J; bases unmatched to any gene: 9. The germline V gene has CDR1 SGHDN and CDR2 FVKESK. Written as DNA, the CDR3 is TGTGCCAGCACTACTCTAGCGGGAGTCACCGAGCAGTACTTC. It yields the protein CASTTLAGVTEQYF.

J is TRBJ2-1 and V is TRBV9, with 7 bases matching TRBD2. J lost 6 bases, V lost 0 bases, and 6 bases had no gene match. The length of the CDR3 is 15 residues. CDR1 and CDR2 from the germline V gene are SGDLS and YYNGEE. This chain's CDR3 is CASSVVSGISNEQFF. The CDR3 nucleotides read TGTGCCAGCAGCGTAGTAAGCGGGATCAGCAATGAGCAGTTCTTC.

CDR3 sequence (DNA): TGTGCCAGCAGTTACTACGGGCGACTAGCGGGCCAAGAGACCCAGTACTTC. Translating gives CASSYYGRLAGQETQYF. The V and J genes are TRBV6-2 or TRBV6-3 and TRBJ2-5, with TRBD2 identical over 10 bases. In germline, CDR1 is MNHEY, CDR2 SVGEGT. This CDR3 is 17 amino acids long. Trimming removed 1 base from V and 1 base from J; junction bases left unmatched: 6.

The chain carries TRBV9 and TRBJ2-5; 10 positions agree with TRBD1. This CDR3 comprises 15 residues. Germline-derived CDR1 and CDR2 are SGDLS and YYNGEE. After removal of 0 bases from V and 5 bases from J, the junction contained 4 bases not matched to a gene. The CDR3 nucleotides read TGTGCCAGCAGCGTAGAGGACAGGGGGTTTGAGACCCAGTACTTC. Translated: CASSVEDRGFETQYF.

V and J are TRBV5-4 and TRBJ2-3; weak D call: TRBD2 (5 bases). Trimming pared 1 base from V and 3 bases from J, leaving 15 bases between. This CDR3 spans 16 amino acids. Per germline, CDR1 SGHNT and CDR2 YYREEE (reference sequence). The CDR3 is CASSLRLLGTTDTQYF. The CDR3 DNA sequence: TGTGCCAGCAGCTTGAGACTACTAGGAACGACAGATACGCAGTATTTT.

The chain uses TRBV6-5 and TRBJ2-6, with TRBD2 matching 7 bases. This CDR3 region has 14 residues. The V gene's germline CDR1 is MNHEY and CDR2 SVGAGI. The V segment lost 4 bases and the J segment 7 bases; nucleotides outside the gene matches: 4. The CDR3 bases are TGTGCCAGCAGTTTCGGGGGGAGAGCCAACGTCCTGACTTTC. Translation gives CASSFGGRANVLTF.

The chain combines TRBV27 with TRBJ1-1; D gene unclear. Germline values: CDR1 MNHEY, CDR2 SMNVEV (reference sequence). V lost 0 bases to trimming and J lost 5 bases, with 13 bases between them. The CDR3 has 15 amino acids. The CDR3 spells CASSLSGGIGTEAFF. The CDR3 coding sequence is TGTGCCAGCAGTTTATCGGGAGGGATCGGGACTGAAGCTTTCTTT.

This rearrangement joins TRBV28 to TRBJ2-5, with D uncertain. The germline CDR1 and CDR2 sequences are MDHEN and SYDVKM. Trimming took off 6 bases at V and 2 bases at J, with 13 bases between the two ends. The CDR3 consists of 14 residues. The DNA for the CDR3 is TGTGCCAGCAGACCCCTTGGCCCGCAAGAGACCCAGTACTTC. It encodes CASRPLGPQETQYF.

The gene calls are TRBV24-1 and TRBJ2-1; 11 bases line up with TRBD2. Germline CDR1 is KGHDR and CDR2 is SFDVKD. The CDR3 extends over 15 amino acids. The trim removed 3 bases at V and 5 bases at J, leaving 2 bases unmatched. The CDR3 DNA reads TGTGCCACCAGTGATACTAGCGGGAGCCACAATGAGCAGTTCTTC. As protein: CATSDTSGSHNEQFF.

V and J are TRBV18 and TRBJ2-5, with a weak D call TRBD2 (6 bases). The germline CDR1 and CDR2 sequences are KGHSH and LQKENI. The CDR3 sequence is 14 residues long. V lost 3 bases and J 4 bases, leaving 12 bases between the germline ends. The chain's CDR3 is CASSPQMGGETQYF. The CDR3 DNA follows: TGTGCCAGCTCACCGCAAATGGGGGGAGAGACCCAGTACTTC.

The V gene is TRBV11-2, the J gene TRBJ2-2; a possible D gene is TRBD1 (6 bases). Germline-derived CDR1 and CDR2 are SGHAT and FQNNGV. The CDR3 totals 15 residues. V lost 1 base and J lost 3, with 9 bases in between. The CDR3 protein is CASSLAGEDTGELFF. The CDR3 DNA is TGTGCCAGCAGCTTAGCAGGGGAAGACACCGGGGAGCTGTTTTTT.

The chain couples TRBV3-1 (or the pseudogene TRBV3-2) to TRBJ2-1, with 8 nucleotides matching TRBD2. The CDR3 loop spans 18 amino acids. With V trimmed by 1 base and J by 3 bases, 11 bases remained unmatched. Germline V gene sequence: CDR1 LGHDT, CDR2 YNNKEL (reference sequence). The CDR3 spells CASSQVEAGTSDYNEQFF. The CDR3 nucleotides are TGTGCCAGCAGCCAAGTGGAAGCCGGGACTAGTGACTACAATGAGCAGTTCTTC.

CDR3 DNA: TGTGCCAGCAGCGCCCGACTAGCCCTGGGGGGTGAGCAGTTCTTC. Its protein is CASSARLALGGEQFF. The chain uses TRBV9 and TRBJ2-1, with 7 positions matching TRBD2. The CDR3 extends over 15 amino acids. V dropped 3 bases and J dropped 9; count of bases not matched to a gene: 12. In germline, CDR1 is SGDLS, CDR2 YYNGEE.

This chain connects TRBV7-9 to TRBJ2-7; D perhaps matches TRBD2 (6 bases). V was clipped by 2 bases and J by 2 bases, with 16 bases between them. The CDR3 runs to 16 residues. In germline, CDR1 is SEHNR, CDR2 FQNEAQ (reference sequence). The CDR3 DNA follows: TGTGCCAGCAGCTTACCCGTAGGGACTGATCCCTACGAGCAGTACTTC. Protein product: CASSLPVGTDPYEQYF.